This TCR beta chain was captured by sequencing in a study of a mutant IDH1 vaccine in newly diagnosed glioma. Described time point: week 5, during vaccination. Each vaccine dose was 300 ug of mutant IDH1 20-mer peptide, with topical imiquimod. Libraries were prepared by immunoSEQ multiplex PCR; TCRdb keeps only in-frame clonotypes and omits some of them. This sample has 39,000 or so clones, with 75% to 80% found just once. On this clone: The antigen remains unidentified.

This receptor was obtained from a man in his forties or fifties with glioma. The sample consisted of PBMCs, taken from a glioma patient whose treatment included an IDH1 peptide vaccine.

CDR3 DNA: TGTGCCTGGAGTGTGGAGGGAAATCAGCCCCAGCATTTT. Translation: CAWSVEGNQPQHF. The rearrangement links TRBV30 to TRBJ1-5; D not certain. CDR1 is GTSNPN and CDR2 is SVGIG in the germline V gene (reference sequence). V dropped 0 bases and J dropped 4 bases, with 7 bases sitting between them. The CDR3 sequence is 13 residues long. The full variable domain, its missing parts supplied by reference TRBV30 and TRBJ1-5, is SQTIHQWPATLVQPVGSPLSLECTVEGTSNPNLYWYRQAAGRGLQLLFYSVGIGQISSEVPQNLSASRPQDRQFILSSKKLLLSDSGFYLCAWSVEGNQPQHFGDGTRLSIL.